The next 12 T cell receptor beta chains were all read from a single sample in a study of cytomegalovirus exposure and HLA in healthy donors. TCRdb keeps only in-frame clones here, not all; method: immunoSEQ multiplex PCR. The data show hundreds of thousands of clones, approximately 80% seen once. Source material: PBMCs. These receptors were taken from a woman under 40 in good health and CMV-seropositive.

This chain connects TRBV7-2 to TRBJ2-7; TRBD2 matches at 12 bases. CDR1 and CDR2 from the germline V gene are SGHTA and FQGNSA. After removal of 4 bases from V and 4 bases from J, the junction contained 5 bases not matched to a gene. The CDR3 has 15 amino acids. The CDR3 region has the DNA TGTGCCAGCAGCTATACTAGCGGGAGGTTATACGAGCAGTACTTC. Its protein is CASSYTSGRLYEQYF.

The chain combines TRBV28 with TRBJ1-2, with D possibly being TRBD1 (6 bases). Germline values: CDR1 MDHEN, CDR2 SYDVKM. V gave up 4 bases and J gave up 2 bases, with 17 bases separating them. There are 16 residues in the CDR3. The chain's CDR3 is CASSSGDRSGNYGYTF. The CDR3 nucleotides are TGTGCCAGCAGTTCGGGAGACAGGTCCGGGAACTATGGCTACACCTTC.

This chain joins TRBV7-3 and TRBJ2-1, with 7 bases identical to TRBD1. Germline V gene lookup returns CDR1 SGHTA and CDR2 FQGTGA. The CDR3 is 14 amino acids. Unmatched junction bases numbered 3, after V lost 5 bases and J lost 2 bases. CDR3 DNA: TGTGCCAGCAGCCCGGGACAGACCTACAATGAGCAGTTCTTC. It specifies CASSPGQTYNEQFF.

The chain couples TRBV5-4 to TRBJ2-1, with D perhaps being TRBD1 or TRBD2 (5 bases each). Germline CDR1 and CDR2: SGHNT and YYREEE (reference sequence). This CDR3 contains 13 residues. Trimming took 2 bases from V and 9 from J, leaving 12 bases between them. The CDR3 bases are TGTGCCAGCAGCTTCCGGGGAACAGGTGAGCAGTTCTTC. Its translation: CASSFRGTGEQFF.

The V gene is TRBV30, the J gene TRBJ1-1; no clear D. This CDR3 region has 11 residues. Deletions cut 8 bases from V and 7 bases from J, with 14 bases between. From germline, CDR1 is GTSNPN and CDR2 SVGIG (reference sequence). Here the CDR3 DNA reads TGTGCCGGATCAGGTGGAGTTGAAGCTTTCTTT. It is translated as CAGSGGVEAFF.

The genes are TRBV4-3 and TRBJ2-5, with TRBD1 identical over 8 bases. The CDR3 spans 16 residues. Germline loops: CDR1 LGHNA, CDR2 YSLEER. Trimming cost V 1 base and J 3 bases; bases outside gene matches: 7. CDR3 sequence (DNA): TGCGCCAGCAGCCAAGGTTCGACAGGGGTTAAAGAGACCCAGTACTTC. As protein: CASSQGSTGVKETQYF.

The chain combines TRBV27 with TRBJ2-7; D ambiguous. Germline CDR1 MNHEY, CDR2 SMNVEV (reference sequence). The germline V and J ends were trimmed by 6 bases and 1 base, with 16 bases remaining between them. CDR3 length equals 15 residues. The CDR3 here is CASSPSTRSSYEQYF. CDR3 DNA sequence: TGTGCCAGCAGCCCCTCCACCCGATCTTCCTACGAGCAGTACTTC.

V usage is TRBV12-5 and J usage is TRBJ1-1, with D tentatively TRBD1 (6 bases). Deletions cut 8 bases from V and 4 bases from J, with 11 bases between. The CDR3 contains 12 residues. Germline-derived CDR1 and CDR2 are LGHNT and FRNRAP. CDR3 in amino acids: CASNQGITEAFF. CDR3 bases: TGTGCTAGTAATCAGGGGATCACTGAAGCTTTCTTT. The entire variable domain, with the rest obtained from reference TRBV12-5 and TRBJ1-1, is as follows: DARVTQTPRHKVTEMGQEVTMRCQPILGHNTVFWYRQTMMQGLELLAYFRNRAPLDDSGMPKDRFSAEMPDATLATLKIQPSEPRDSAVYFCASNQGITEAFFGQGTRLTVV.

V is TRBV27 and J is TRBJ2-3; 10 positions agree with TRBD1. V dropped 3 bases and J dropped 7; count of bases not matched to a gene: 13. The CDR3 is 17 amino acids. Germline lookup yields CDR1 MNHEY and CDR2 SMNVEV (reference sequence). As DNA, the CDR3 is TGTGCCAGCAGTTTCGTTATCGGACAGGGGGTAGGAAATACGCAGTATTTT. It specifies CASSFVIGQGVGNTQYF.

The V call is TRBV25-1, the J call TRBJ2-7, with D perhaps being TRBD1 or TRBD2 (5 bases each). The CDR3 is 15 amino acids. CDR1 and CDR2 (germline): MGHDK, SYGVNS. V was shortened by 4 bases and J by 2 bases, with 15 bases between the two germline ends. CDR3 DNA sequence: TGTGCCAGCAGTGGATCAGAGGGGAAACCCTACGAGCAGTACTTC. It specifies CASSGSEGKPYEQYF.

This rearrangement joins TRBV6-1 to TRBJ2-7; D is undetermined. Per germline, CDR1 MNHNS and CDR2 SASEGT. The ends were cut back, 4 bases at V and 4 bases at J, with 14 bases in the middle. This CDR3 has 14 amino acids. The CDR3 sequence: CASSAGLVKYEQYF. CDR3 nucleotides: TGTGCCAGCAGTGCCGGGTTAGTAAAATACGAGCAGTACTTC.

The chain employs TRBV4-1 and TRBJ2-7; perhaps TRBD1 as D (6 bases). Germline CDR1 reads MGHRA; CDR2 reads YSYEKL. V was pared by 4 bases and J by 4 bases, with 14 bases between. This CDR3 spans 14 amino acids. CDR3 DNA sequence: TGCGCCAGCAGCCTCCGGGACACGGTTTACGAGCAGTACTTC. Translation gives CASSLRDTVYEQYF.